What follows is one TCR beta chain and its context. The antigen remains undetermined. The data were taken from a study of neurological immune-mediated disorders. Whole-study results and caveats: None of the CDR3 amino acid sequences of expanded clones were shared across subjects, and this suggested private repertoires in all groups. TCR clonal expansion peaked in HTLV-1-associated myelopathy patients and was lowest in multiple sclerosis patients.

Germline values: CDR1 DFQATT, CDR2 SNEGSKA (reference sequence). The length of the CDR3 is 16 residues. With 5 bases clipped from V and 2 bases from J, the junction kept 11 bases outside the gene matches. The method for making cDNA was 5'RACE, and it used 10-nucleotide random UMIs. TCRdb fed the 5' RACE reads into MiXCR, producing one record per CDR3 protein. Found here are 28,000 or so distinct CDR3 sequences, around 15% of them singletons; the top ten hold 27%. Material: PBMCs. The chain uses TRBV20-1 and TRBJ2-3; the match to TRBD2 covers 9 bases. The source is a man in his 70s in good health. CDR3 sequence reads: CSAQSSSGTDTDTQYF. The CDR3 DNA reads as TGCAGTGCTCAGAGCTCTAGCGGGACTGACACAGATACGCAGTATTTT.